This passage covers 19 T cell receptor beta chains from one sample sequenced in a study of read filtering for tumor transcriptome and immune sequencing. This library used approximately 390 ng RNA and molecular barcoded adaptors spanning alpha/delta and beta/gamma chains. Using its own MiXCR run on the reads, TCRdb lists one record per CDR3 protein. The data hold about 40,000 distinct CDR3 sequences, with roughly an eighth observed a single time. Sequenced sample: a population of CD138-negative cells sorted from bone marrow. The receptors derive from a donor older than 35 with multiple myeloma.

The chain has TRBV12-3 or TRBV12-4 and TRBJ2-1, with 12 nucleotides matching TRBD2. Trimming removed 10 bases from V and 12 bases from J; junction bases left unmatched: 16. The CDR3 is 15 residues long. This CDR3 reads CATTSGLAGGVGQFF. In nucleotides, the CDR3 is TGTGCCACCACATCGGGGCTAGCGGGAGGGGTTGGGCAGTTCTTC.

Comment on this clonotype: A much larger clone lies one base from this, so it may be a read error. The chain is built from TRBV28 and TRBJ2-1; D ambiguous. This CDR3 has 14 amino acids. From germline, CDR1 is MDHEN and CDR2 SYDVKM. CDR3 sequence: CAGSSSGFTMRQFF. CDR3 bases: TGTGCCGGCAGCTCATCCGGGTTTACAATGAGGCAGTTCTTC.

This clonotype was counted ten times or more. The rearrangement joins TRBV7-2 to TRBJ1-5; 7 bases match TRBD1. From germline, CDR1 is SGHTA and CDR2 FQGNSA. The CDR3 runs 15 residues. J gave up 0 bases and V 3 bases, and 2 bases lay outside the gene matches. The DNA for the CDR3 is TGTGCCAGCAGCTTGGGACAGCTTAGCAATCAGCCCCAGCATTTT. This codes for CASSLGQLSNQPQHF.

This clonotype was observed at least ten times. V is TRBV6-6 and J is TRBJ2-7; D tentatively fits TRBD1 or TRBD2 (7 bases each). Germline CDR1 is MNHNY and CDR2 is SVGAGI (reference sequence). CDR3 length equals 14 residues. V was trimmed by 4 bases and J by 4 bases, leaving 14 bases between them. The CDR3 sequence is CASSWGGGGYEQYF. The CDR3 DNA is TGTGCCAGCAGTTGGGGAGGGGGCGGGTACGAGCAGTACTTC.

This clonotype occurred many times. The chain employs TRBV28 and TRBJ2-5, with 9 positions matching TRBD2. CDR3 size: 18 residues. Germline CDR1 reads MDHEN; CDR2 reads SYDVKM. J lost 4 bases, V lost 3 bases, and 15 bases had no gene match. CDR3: CASSFFTGGRALRETQYF. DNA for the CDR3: TGTGCCAGCAGTTTTTTTACGGGCGGGAGGGCCCTGAGAGAGACCCAGTACTTC.

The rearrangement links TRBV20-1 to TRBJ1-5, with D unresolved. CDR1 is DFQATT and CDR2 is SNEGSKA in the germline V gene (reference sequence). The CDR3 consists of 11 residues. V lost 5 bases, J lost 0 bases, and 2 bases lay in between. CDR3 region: CSAPSNQPQHF. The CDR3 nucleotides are TGCAGTGCTCCTAGCAATCAGCCCCAGCATTTT.

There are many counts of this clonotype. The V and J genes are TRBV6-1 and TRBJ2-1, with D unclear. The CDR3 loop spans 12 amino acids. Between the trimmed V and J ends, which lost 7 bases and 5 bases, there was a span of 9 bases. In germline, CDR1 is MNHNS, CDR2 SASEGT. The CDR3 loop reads CASTRLDNEQFF. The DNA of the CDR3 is TGTGCCAGCACGAGGCTGGACAATGAGCAGTTCTTC.

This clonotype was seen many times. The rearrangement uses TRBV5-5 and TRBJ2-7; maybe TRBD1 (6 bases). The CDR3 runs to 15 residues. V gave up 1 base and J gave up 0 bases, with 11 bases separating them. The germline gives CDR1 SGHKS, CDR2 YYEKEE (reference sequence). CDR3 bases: TGTGCCAGCAGCTTGTTACCAGGGGACTCCTACGAGCAGTACTTC. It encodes CASSLLPGDSYEQYF.

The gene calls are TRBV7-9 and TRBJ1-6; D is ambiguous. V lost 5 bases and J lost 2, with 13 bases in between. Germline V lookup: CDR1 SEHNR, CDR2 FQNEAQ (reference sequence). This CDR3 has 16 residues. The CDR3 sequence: CASSERSSPYNSPLHF. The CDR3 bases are TGTGCCAGCAGCGAGAGGAGCAGCCCCTATAATTCACCCCTCCACTTT.

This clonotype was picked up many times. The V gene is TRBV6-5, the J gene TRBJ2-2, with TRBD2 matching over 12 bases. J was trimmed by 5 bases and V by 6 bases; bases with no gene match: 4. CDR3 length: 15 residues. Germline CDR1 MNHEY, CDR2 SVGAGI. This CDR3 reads CASRRGLAGTGELFF. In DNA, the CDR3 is TGTGCCAGCAGGCGGGGACTAGCGGGTACCGGGGAGCTGTTTTTT.

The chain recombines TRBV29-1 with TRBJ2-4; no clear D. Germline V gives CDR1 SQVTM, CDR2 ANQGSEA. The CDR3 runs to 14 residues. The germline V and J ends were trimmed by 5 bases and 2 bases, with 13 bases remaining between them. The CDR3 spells CSVRVSGPKNIQYF. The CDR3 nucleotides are TGCAGCGTTAGGGTTTCTGGACCCAAAAACATTCAGTACTTC.

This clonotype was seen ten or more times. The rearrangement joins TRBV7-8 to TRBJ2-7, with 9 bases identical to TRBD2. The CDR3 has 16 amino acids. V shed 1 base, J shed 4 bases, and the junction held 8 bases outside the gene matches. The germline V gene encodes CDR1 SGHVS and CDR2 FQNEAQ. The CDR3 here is CASSLEGSLAGYEQYF. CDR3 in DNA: TGTGCCAGCAGCTTAGAGGGTTCCCTAGCGGGATACGAGCAGTACTTC.

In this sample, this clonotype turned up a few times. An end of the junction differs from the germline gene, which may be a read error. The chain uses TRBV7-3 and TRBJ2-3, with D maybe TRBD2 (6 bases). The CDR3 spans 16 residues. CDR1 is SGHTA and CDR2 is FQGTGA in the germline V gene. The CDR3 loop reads CANSLTPQRGTDTQYF. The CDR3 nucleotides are TGTGCCAACAGCTTAACTCCCCAGCGGGGCACAGATACGCAGTATTTT.

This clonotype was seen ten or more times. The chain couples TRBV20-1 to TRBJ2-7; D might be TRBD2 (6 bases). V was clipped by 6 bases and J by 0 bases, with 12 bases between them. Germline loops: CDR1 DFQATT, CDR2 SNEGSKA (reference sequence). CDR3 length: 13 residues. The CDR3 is CSAPLALSYEQYF. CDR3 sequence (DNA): TGCAGTGCCCCTCTAGCGCTCTCCTACGAGCAGTACTTC.

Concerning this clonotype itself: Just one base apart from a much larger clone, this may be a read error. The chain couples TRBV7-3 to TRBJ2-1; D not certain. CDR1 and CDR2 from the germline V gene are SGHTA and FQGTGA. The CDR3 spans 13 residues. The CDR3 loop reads CASSPDGFGEQLF. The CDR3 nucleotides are TGTGCCAGCAGCCCAGACGGGTTCGGAGAGCAGCTCTTC.

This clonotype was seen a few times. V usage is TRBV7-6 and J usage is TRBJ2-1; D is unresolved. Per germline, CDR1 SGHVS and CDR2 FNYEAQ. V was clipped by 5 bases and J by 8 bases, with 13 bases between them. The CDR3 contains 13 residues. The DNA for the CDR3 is TGTGCCAGCAGCCCAGCCCCTTCAGATGAGCAGTTCTTC. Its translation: CASSPAPSDEQFF.

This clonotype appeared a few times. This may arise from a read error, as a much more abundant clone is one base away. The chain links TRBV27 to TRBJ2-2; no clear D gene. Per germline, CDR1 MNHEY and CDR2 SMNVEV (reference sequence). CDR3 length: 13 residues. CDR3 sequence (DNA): TGTGCCACCAGTTCAACCCTCACCGGGGAGCTGTTTTTT. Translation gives CATSSTLTGELFF.

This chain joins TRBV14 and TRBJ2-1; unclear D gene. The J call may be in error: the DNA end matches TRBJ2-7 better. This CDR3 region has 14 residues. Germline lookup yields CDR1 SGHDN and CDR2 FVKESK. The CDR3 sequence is CASSRVSLVNEQYF. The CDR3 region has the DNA TGTGCCAGCAGCCGGGTCTCACTGGTGAATGAGCAGTACTTC.

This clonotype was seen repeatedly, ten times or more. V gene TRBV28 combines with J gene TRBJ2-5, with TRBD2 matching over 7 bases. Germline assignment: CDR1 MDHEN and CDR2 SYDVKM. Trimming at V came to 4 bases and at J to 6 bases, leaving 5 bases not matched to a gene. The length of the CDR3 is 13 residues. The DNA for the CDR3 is TGTGCCAGCAGTTGGGGGGGAGAACAGACCCAGTACTTC. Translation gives CASSWGGEQTQYF. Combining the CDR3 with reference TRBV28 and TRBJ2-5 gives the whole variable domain DVKVTQSSRYLVKRTGEKVFLECVQDMDHENMFWYRQDPGLGLRLIYFSYDVKMKEKGDIPEGYSVSREKKERFSLILESASTNQTSMYLCASSWGGEQTQYFGPGTRLLVL.